One TCR beta chain is described in this entry. TCRdb's copy holds only in-frame clones and misses some; the assay was immunoSEQ multiplex PCR. The sample consists of just over 300,000 clones, 89% of them appearing once. These data originate in a study of blood T cell repertoires in COVID-19. Study details: COVID-19 samples collected from the United States, Italy and Spain covered acute and convalescent phases.

Sequenced input: peripheral blood. The receptor comes from a young woman with COVID-19, enrolled during active disease.

CDR3 region: CASRGLGRRYEQYF. Written as DNA, the CDR3 is TGTGCCAGCAGGGGGTTGGGGCGGCGCTACGAGCAGTACTTC. V is TRBV6-5 and J is TRBJ2-7, with D possibly TRBD1 on 5 matching bases. This CDR3 spans 14 amino acids. V was clipped by 6 bases and J by 3 bases, with 15 bases between them. The V gene's germline CDR1 is MNHEY and CDR2 SVGAGI.